This entry concerns a single TCR beta chain. The target antigen is unknown. Germline CDR1 and CDR2: SEHNR and FQNEAQ (reference sequence). V lost 7 bases, J lost 2 bases, and 17 bases lay in between. CDR3 length: 15 residues. TCRdb re-analysed the reads in MiXCR, keeping a single row per CDR3 protein. The table includes about 310,000 distinct CDR3 sequences, 20% to 25% detected once. This record belongs to a study of T cell repertoires in cytomegalovirus infection. Across the study: Recently identified HLA-C-restricted and well-studied HLA-B-restricted CMV epitopes were used. The public TCR beta signatures pointed to both CMV infection and matching HLA type.

Whole-study findings and limits: What dominated the ex vivo response were HLA-C-restricted CMV-specific TCR beta clonotypes.

The source material was cultured PBMCs, sampled from culture after CMV antigen stimulation. The chain couples TRBV7-9 to TRBJ1-2; possible D gene TRBD1, 6 bases. The clonotype was recovered from a human donor in good health (CMV status not recorded). Some clones in this sample may be carry-over from other donors' samples. CDR3 region: CASTPSGGENYGYTF. The CDR3 bases are TGTGCCAGCACCCCATCGGGGGGCGAAAACTATGGCTACACCTTC.